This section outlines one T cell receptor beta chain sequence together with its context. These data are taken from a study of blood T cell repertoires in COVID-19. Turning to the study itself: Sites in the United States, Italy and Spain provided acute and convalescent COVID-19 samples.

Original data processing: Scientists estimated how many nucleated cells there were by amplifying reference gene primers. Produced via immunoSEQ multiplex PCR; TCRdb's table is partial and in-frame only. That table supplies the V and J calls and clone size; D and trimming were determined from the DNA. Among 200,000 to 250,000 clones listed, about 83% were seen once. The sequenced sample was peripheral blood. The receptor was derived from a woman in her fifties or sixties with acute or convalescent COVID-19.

The CDR3 region is CASSLEASGGGETQYF. The CDR3 DNA reads as TGCGCCAGCAGCTTGGAGGCTAGCGGGGGAGGGGAGACCCAGTACTTC. The chain employs TRBV5-1 and TRBJ2-5, with 10 positions matching TRBD2. J gave up 5 bases and V 0 bases, and 7 bases lay outside the gene matches. Per germline, CDR1 SGHRS and CDR2 YFSETQ. The CDR3 contains 16 residues.